One and the same sample provided the 18 T cell receptor beta chains below, sequenced in a study of T cell changes during pregnancy in multiple sclerosis. Assay: immunoSEQ multiplex PCR; the TCRdb copy retains only in-frame clones and omits some. Of tens of thousands of clones in the sample, more than 70% were seen once. Sequencing was performed on CD8+ T cells from peripheral blood mononuclear cells, taken in the first trimester of pregnancy. The receptors here all came from a female donor with multiple sclerosis, enrolled in a pregnancy study.

The chain employs TRBV30 and TRBJ1-5; D unresolved. Germline CDR1 reads GTSNPN; CDR2 reads SVGIG (reference sequence). There are 14 residues in the CDR3. V was clipped by 1 base and J by 2 bases, with 9 bases between them. The CDR3 reads CAWSGRAGNQPQHF. In DNA, the CDR3 is TGTGCCTGGAGTGGGAGGGCAGGCAATCAGCCCCAGCATTTT.

The V gene is TRBV7-6, the J gene TRBJ2-3, with TRBD2 matching 7 bases. The CDR3 runs 16 residues. The germline gives CDR1 SGHVS, CDR2 FNYEAQ. V lost 2 bases to trimming and J lost 4 bases; unmatched junction nucleotides: 9. DNA for the CDR3: TGTGCCAGCAGCTTAAATCGGTGGGAGGGCGCAGATACGCAGTATTTT. Amino acid sequence: CASSLNRWEGADTQYF.

This sequence joins TRBV6-1 and TRBJ2-7; the match to TRBD2 covers 14 bases. V was clipped by 3 bases and J by 4 bases; unmatched bases: 2. Germline assignment: CDR1 MNHNS and CDR2 SASEGT. CDR3 length equals 15 residues. The CDR3 bases are TGTGCCAGCAGTGAGGGACTAGCGGGAGCTTACGAGCAGTACTTC. Amino acids: CASSEGLAGAYEQYF.

This chain joins TRBV18 and TRBJ1-4; 12 bases line up with TRBD1. Germline V gives CDR1 KGHSH, CDR2 LQKENI. V lost 5 bases to trimming and J lost 5 bases; unmatched junction nucleotides: 6. CDR3 length: 16 residues. CDR3 nucleotide sequence: TGTGCCAGCTCAGGGACAGGGGGCGGCCGAAATGAAAAACTGTTTTTT. Protein sequence: CASSGTGGGRNEKLFF.

The V gene is TRBV2, the J gene TRBJ1-4, with a weak D call TRBD1 (6 bases). The CDR3 loop spans 13 amino acids. V shed 6 bases and J shed 3 bases, with 8 bases lying between them. Germline lookup yields CDR1 SNHLY and CDR2 FYNNEI. CDR3 in DNA: TGTGCCAGCAGACAGGGATCTAATGAAAAACTGTTTTTT. It is translated as CASRQGSNEKLFF.

V gene TRBV5-1 combines with J gene TRBJ2-5; D possibly corresponds to TRBD1 (6 bases). Looked up from germline, CDR1 is SGHRS and CDR2 is YFSETQ. The CDR3 is made up of 18 amino acids. V was pared by 4 bases and J by 5 bases, with 27 bases between. CDR3 amino acids: CASSPQTNRETFWETQYF. The CDR3 bases are TGCGCCAGCAGCCCCCAGACGAACAGGGAAACTTTTTGGGAGACCCAGTACTTC.

This chain joins TRBV13 and TRBJ2-1; 9 bases agree with TRBD2. The CDR3 totals 20 residues. Germline CDR1 reads PRHDT; CDR2 reads FYEKMQ (reference sequence). The trim removed 6 bases at V and 7 bases at J, leaving 25 bases unmatched. The CDR3 is CASRRTLGAGGVFVGNEQFF. The CDR3 DNA is TGTGCCAGCAGACGTACTCTCGGAGCGGGAGGTGTGTTTGTAGGTAATGAGCAGTTCTTC.

The chain has TRBV9 and TRBJ2-3; 10 nucleotides agree with TRBD1. The CDR3 consists of 16 residues. In germline, CDR1 is SGDLS, CDR2 YYNGEE. V trimming: 0 bases; J trimming: 6 bases; junction bases outside the gene matches: 7. In DNA form, the CDR3 reads TGTGCCAGCAGCGTAGGGGAGACAGGGGGCGTTGATACGCAGTATTTT. This encodes CASSVGETGGVDTQYF.

The rearrangement joins TRBV5-4 to TRBJ2-7, with D perhaps matching TRBD2 (7 bases). The CDR3 consists of 13 residues. Germline loops: CDR1 SGHNT, CDR2 YYREEE (reference sequence). V gave up 3 bases and J gave up 4 bases, with 11 bases separating them. Here the CDR3 DNA reads TGTGCCAGCAGCTCCAGGGGAGGGTACGAGCAGTACTTC. Its translation is CASSSRGGYEQYF. Complete variable domain (other parts from reference TRBV5-4 and TRBJ2-7): ETGVTQSPTHLIKTRGQQVTLRCSSQSGHNTVSWYQQALGQGPQFIFQYYREEENGRGNFPPRFSGLQFPNYSSELNVNALELDDSALYLCASSSRGGYEQYFGPGTRLTVT.

The DNA of the CDR3 is TGTGCCAGCAGCAAAGAGGCCCGGGACTACGAGCAGTACTTC. This gives the protein CASSKEARDYEQYF. The gene calls are TRBV21-1 and TRBJ2-7; the table's D call, TRBD2, has no DNA check behind it. TRBV21-1 is shown as a pseudogene. The CDR3 spans 14 residues.

This chain joins TRBV5-1 and TRBJ2-1; no definite D call. The CDR3 sequence is 12 residues long. Germline loops: CDR1 SGHRS, CDR2 YFSETQ. Trimming took off 2 bases at V and 9 bases at J, with 9 bases between the two ends. The CDR3 nucleotides read TGCGCCAGCAGCTTTTCTGCCGGTGAGCAGTTCTTC. Protein product: CASSFSAGEQFF.

V is TRBV19 and J is TRBJ1-1, with D perhaps matching TRBD1 (5 bases). Germline V lookup: CDR1 LNHDA, CDR2 SQIVND (reference sequence). Trimming took off 6 bases at V and 0 bases at J, with 17 bases between the two ends. The CDR3 runs to 16 residues. For the CDR3, the DNA is TGTGCCAGTAGCTCTGACAGTGCAACTGTGAACACTGAAGCTTTCTTT. Protein sequence: CASSSDSATVNTEAFF.

The chain joins TRBV27 to TRBJ2-7; D unresolved. Germline assignment: CDR1 MNHEY and CDR2 SMNVEV (reference sequence). Trimming removed 5 bases from V and 3 bases from J, with 11 bases in between. CDR3 size: 13 residues. The CDR3 nucleotides are TGTGCCAGCAGTACGAGTACGGGCTACGAGCAGTACTTC. Its translation is CASSTSTGYEQYF.

This CDR3 reads CASSHPLDRVGNEQFF. The CDR3 bases are TGCGCCAGCAGCCACCCCCTAGACAGGGTTGGGAATGAGCAGTTCTTC. The chain uses TRBV4-1 and TRBJ2-1, with 7 bases matching TRBD1. This CDR3 comprises 16 residues. The V gene's germline CDR1 is MGHRA and CDR2 YSYEKL. V shed 3 bases, J shed 7 bases, and the junction held 12 bases outside the gene matches.

The chain combines TRBV7-9 with TRBJ2-3; 14 bases match TRBD2. Looked up from germline, CDR1 is SEHNR and CDR2 is FQNEAQ (reference sequence). This CDR3 spans 15 amino acids. The V and J ends lost 5 bases and 6 bases, in that order; junction bases with no gene match: 4. The CDR3 bases are TGTGCCAGCAGCGGGACTAGCGGGAGAACGGATACGCAGTATTTT. Amino acids: CASSGTSGRTDTQYF.

This chain links TRBV27 with TRBJ2-7; D gene uncertain. Germline V gene data show CDR1 as MNHEY and CDR2 as SMNVEV (reference sequence). Trimming pared 2 bases from V and 2 bases from J, leaving 7 bases between. This CDR3 is built from 13 residues. The CDR3 nucleotides read TGTGCCAGCAGTTTAAAACTCCCCTACGAGCAGTACTTC. It is translated as CASSLKLPYEQYF.

The chain is built from TRBV4-1 and TRBJ2-7; 9 bases match TRBD1. The germline gives CDR1 MGHRA, CDR2 YSYEKL. The CDR3 is 15 residues long. V shed 3 bases, J shed 2 bases, and the junction held 5 bases outside the gene matches. The CDR3 DNA follows: TGCGCCAGCAGCCAGGCCAGACAGGGGGCCTACGAGCAGTACTTC. Translating it yields CASSQARQGAYEQYF.

This clone was recorded a few times. The chain is built from TRBV30 and TRBJ1-1; no reliable D call. The V end lost 0 bases, the J end lost 8 bases, and 10 bases lay between the germline ends. There are 12 residues in the CDR3. Per the germline V gene, CDR1 is GTSNPN and CDR2 is SVGIG (reference sequence). The CDR3 reads CAWSVRRVEAFF. The CDR3 DNA sequence: TGTGCCTGGAGTGTACGCCGCGTCGAAGCTTTCTTT. Based on the CDR3 plus reference TRBV30 and TRBJ1-1, the full variable domain is SQTIHQWPATLVQPVGSPLSLECTVEGTSNPNLYWYRQAAGRGLQLLFYSVGIGQISSEVPQNLSASRPQDRQFILSSKKLLLSDSGFYLCAWSVRRVEAFFGQGTRLTVV.